This T cell receptor beta chain was recovered during a study of shared clonotypes between healthy human individuals (TCRdb year 2020). Background for the entire study: The cohort comprised a couple of women and a few men aged 18 to 49 years. The study deeply sequenced blood TCR repertoires of five healthy adults to estimate repertoire size and the extent of clonotype sharing between individuals. Different laboratories and diverse techniques were used to prepare libraries and sequence TCR repertoires, to increase sequencing depth and limit assay-specific biases. Leukapheresis yielded between about 0.85 and 10 billion PBMCs per donor. Per donor, three plates each were used for CD4 naive and CD4 memory, two for CD8 naive, and one for CD8 memory.

Results and caveats for the whole study, not just this receptor: Even with the large sequencing depth, rarefaction of the sorted-subset datasets indicated that sequencing was incomplete. Across four donors, about 5.2% of naive CD4, around 3.5% of naive CD8, about 2% of memory CD4, and under 0.45% of memory CD8 clonotypes were shared. Sampling was restricted to blood, and TCR repertoires in tissues likely differ from the TCR repertoires found in blood. Because the study included a small number of donors, the genetic and exposure-history diversity represented was limited. Pairwise subsampling led to the expectation that sequencing depth would affect the degree of clonotype sharing among donors. Estimated clonotype richness was generally larger for naive than for memory subsets. Compared with non-shared clonotypes, the clonotypes found in all four sorted-subset donors had higher generation probabilities.

Using the deep immunoSEQ assay, TCR CDR3 regions were amplified from genomic DNA by multiplex PCR. Extracted genomic DNA from each cell subset was distributed evenly across all wells of several immunoSEQ 96-well plates, and each plate was treated as a replicate. For sorted subsets, roughly 0.2 ug genomic DNA, equal to about 30,000 T cell genomes, was loaded into each replicate PCR. The purified libraries were quantified using a Qubit 3.0 fluorometer, sized with a Bioanalyzer 2100, and then quantified again using the KAPA Library Quantification kit. Every immunoSEQ 96-well plate was sequenced on a separate single-read 150-cycle Illumina NextSeq 550 flow cell. In the original analysis: Because the immunoSEQ output held only junctional sequences and lacked quality scores, the filtering could not match the filtering applied to full-length reads. To assign V/J genes and CDR3, sequences were annotated using PyIR, a Python wrapper for IgBLAST v1.9, with IMGT germline references. Reads were removed for weak V/J assignments (E-value above 1e-6), missing CDR3, stop codons, out-of-frame junctions, or ambiguous translated residues. V3J clonotypes were defined as sequences sharing the same inferred V gene, J gene, and CDR3 amino acid sequence. The percentage overlap between two repertoires was calculated by dividing the number of shared unique clonotypes by the size of the smaller repertoire. RTK rarefaction, the Chao1 estimator, and Recon v2.1 estimates of unobserved clonotypes were used to assess repertoire richness. Generation probabilities were computed with OLGA for all TCRbeta clonotypes obtained by the gDNA method from a handful of donors. TCRdb mirrors the immuneACCESS table, restricted to in-frame sequences. Some clones are absent from its copies; in checked studies, under half trace to an unresolved V gene, and the reason for the others is unknown. V, J and clone size were drawn from that table, and D and trimming were deduced from the DNA. The sample records about 1.5 million clones, approximately 96% of which are singletons. Roughly 1.1% of the sample belongs to the ten largest clones.

The donors were healthy, HIV-negative adults who had no recently reported acute infections or vaccinations. Only Caucasian adults living in Nashville, Tennessee, USA were represented among the donors. Magnetic negative selection was used to enrich CD4+ T cells, after which naive cells were positively selected on CD45RA and the negative fraction became the memory subset. Blood was collected by leukapheresis, and PBMCs were isolated by Ficoll-Histopaque density gradient centrifugation and then cryopreserved in liquid nitrogen vapor phase. Analytical flow cytometry was used to check the purity and quantity of every magnetically sorted T cell population. From each sorted fraction, genomic DNA was isolated and quantified by UV absorbance on a Nanodrop 2000c. The CDR3, from cysteine to phenylalanine, totals 14 residues. Solely the CDR3 DNA is kept, with 42 bases framed from the first base. Germline trimming amounts to 2 bases on V and 5 bases on J, with 6 as the count of junction bases outside the gene matches. The germline V gene provides CDR1 SGHRS and CDR2 YFSETQ.

Of note for this clone: No antigen is known for it. No qualities accompany the bases; no much larger clone lies one base away.

The rearrangement combines TRBV5-1 with TRBJ2-5; 7 central nucleotides agree with TRBD1. The receptor was derived from a man under 40 in good health. Sequencing was performed on naive CD4+ T cells sorted from blood. What the cell subset or site label conveys for this sample: CD45RA+ positively selected. The nucleotides read TGCGCCAGCAGCTTTCAGGGGGTTGGGGAGACCCAGTACTTC. Translated, this is CASSFQGVGETQYF. Reference TRBV5-1 and TRBJ2-5 genes cover what lies past the CDR3, so the full variable domain is KAGVTQTPRYLIKTRGQQVTLSCSPISGHRSVSWYQQTPGQGLQFLFEYFSETQRNKGNFPGRFSGRQFSNSRSEMNVSTLELGDSALYLCASSFQGVGETQYFGPGTRLLVL.